Each of the 31 T cell receptor beta chains below was sequenced from the same sample in a study of blood T cell repertoires in COVID-19. Assay: immunoSEQ multiplex PCR; the TCRdb copy retains only in-frame clones and omits some. The sample comprises under 95,000 clones, approximately 90% of which are singletons, and 5% to 6% rests with the top ten. Source material: peripheral blood. These receptors were obtained from a man between 60 and 70 years old with acute or convalescent COVID-19.

This chain uses TRBV11-2 with TRBJ2-7; a possible D gene is TRBD1 (8 bases). Germline V lookup: CDR1 SGHAT, CDR2 FQNNGV. The germline V and J ends were trimmed by 2 bases and 1 base, with 15 bases remaining between them. The CDR3 runs to 16 residues. CDR3 protein: CASSLTGGLPSYEQYF. The CDR3 region has the DNA TGTGCCAGCAGCTTAACAGGGGGACTACCTTCCTACGAGCAGTACTTC.

The V and J genes are TRBV5-1 and TRBJ1-5; D not resolved. V was cut by 3 bases and J by 3 bases, with 13 bases left in between. The CDR3 sequence is 15 residues long. CDR1 is SGHRS, CDR2 YFSETQ, per germline. The chain's CDR3 is CASSSTPGTNQPQHF. CDR3 in DNA: TGCGCCAGCAGCTCTACCCCGGGAACCAATCAGCCCCAGCATTTT.

The rearrangement uses TRBV2 and TRBJ2-5; D perhaps matches TRBD2 (6 bases). CDR3 length equals 14 residues. V lost 4 bases and J lost 10, with 19 bases in between. Germline CDR1 SNHLY, CDR2 FYNNEI. CDR3 DNA: TGTGCCAGCAGTGGGGACTGGGTGGCGTCGGGCCAGTACTTC. Its translation is CASSGDWVASGQYF.

The genes are TRBV30 and TRBJ1-2, with 12 positions matching TRBD1. The CDR3 loop spans 13 amino acids. The J segment lost 7 bases and the V segment lost 5 bases, leaving 5 bases of the junction unmatched. Germline lookup yields CDR1 GTSNPN and CDR2 SVGIG (reference sequence). DNA for the CDR3: TGTGCCTGGGGGACAGGGGGCGGGCCTGGCTACACCTTC. It yields the protein CAWGTGGGPGYTF.

The chain joins TRBV5-5 to TRBJ1-5, with 12 bases fitting TRBD1. Germline V CDR1 and CDR2: SGHKS, YYEKEE (reference sequence). Germline trimming cut 4 bases from V and 6 bases from J; bases unmatched to any gene: 5. The CDR3 spans 15 residues. CDR3 nucleotide sequence: TGTGCCAGCAGCCCCGGGACAGGGGGCGGTCAGCCCCAGCATTTT. This sequence encodes CASSPGTGGGQPQHF. Drawing the rest from reference TRBV5-5 and TRBJ1-5, the complete variable domain is DAGVTQSPTHLIKTRGQQVTLRCSPISGHKSVSWYQQVLGQGPQFIFQYYEKEERGRGNFPDRFSARQFPNYSSELNVNALLLGDSALYLCASSPGTGGGQPQHFGDGTRLSIL.

The V call is TRBV19, the J call TRBJ2-7; 13 nucleotides agree with TRBD2. Germline CDR1 LNHDA, CDR2 SQIVND (reference sequence). The CDR3 consists of 15 residues. Losses at the gene ends were 4 bases for V and 0 bases for J; bases not matched to a gene: 0. CDR3 residues: CASSRTSGGSYEQYF. DNA for the CDR3: TGTGCCAGTAGTAGGACTAGCGGGGGCTCCTACGAGCAGTACTTC. The complete variable domain, with remaining parts taken from reference TRBV19 and TRBJ2-7, reads DGGITQSPKYLFRKEGQNVTLSCEQNLNHDAMYWYRQDPGQGLRLIYYSQIVNDFQKGDIAEGYSVSREKKESFPLTVTSAQKNPTAFYLCASSRTSGGSYEQYFGPGTRLTVT.

The chain is built from TRBV6-5 and TRBJ2-7, with TRBD2 matching 14 bases. J gave up 2 bases and V 6 bases, and 3 bases lay outside the gene matches. Germline V gene lookup returns CDR1 MNHEY and CDR2 SVGAGI. CDR3 length: 15 residues. DNA for the CDR3: TGTGCCAGCAGCCTGGGACTAGCGGGAGCCTACGAGCAGTACTTC. Translated: CASSLGLAGAYEQYF.

J is TRBJ2-2 and V is TRBV2; TRBD2 agrees at 7 bases. Germline CDR1 reads SNHLY; CDR2 reads FYNNEI. The CDR3 runs 17 residues. V lost 2 bases to trimming and J lost 4 bases; unmatched junction nucleotides: 10. CDR3 bases: TGTGCCAGCAGTGAATCGGTGGGAGGGGCTGCCACCGGGGAGCTGTTTTTT. It yields the protein CASSESVGGAATGELFF.

This clone was recorded only once. The chain couples TRBV7-9 to TRBJ1-6; D ambiguous. Germline V gene data show CDR1 as SEHNR and CDR2 as FQNEAQ (reference sequence). This CDR3 region has 14 residues. V was shortened by 5 bases and J by 10 bases, with 15 bases between the two germline ends. The CDR3 region is CASSPAAAGSPLHF. For the CDR3, the DNA is TGTGCCAGCAGCCCCGCCGCAGCCGGGTCACCCCTCCACTTT.

This chain joins TRBV19 and TRBJ1-5, with D possibly matching TRBD1 (5 bases). CDR3 length: 15 amino acids. Trimming removed 7 bases at V and 5 bases at J, with 18 bases between. Germline V gene sequence: CDR1 LNHDA, CDR2 SQIVND (reference sequence). DNA for the CDR3: TGTGCCAGTACCCCGACAGTCTCCGGGCATCAGCCCCAGCATTTT. Its translation is CASTPTVSGHQPQHF.

The rearrangement joins TRBV27 to TRBJ1-2; 9 bases map to TRBD1. The CDR3 length is 15 residues. In germline, CDR1 is MNHEY, CDR2 SMNVEV (reference sequence). V lost 2 bases to trimming and J lost 2 bases; unmatched junction nucleotides: 3. The chain's CDR3 is CASSLTGGKNYGYTF. CDR3 in DNA: TGTGCCAGCAGTTTAACAGGGGGCAAGAACTATGGCTACACCTTC.

This chain links TRBV4-2 with TRBJ1-2, with 7 bases identical to TRBD1. J gave up 5 bases and V 1 base, and 13 bases lay outside the gene matches. The CDR3 extends over 17 amino acids. From germline, CDR1 is LGHNA and CDR2 YNFKEQ. CDR3 residues: CASSQGETGTVGYGYTF. The DNA for the CDR3 is TGTGCCAGCAGCCAAGGAGAGACCGGGACAGTGGGATATGGCTACACCTTC.

The chain links TRBV30 to TRBJ2-3; 8 positions agree with TRBD2. The CDR3 runs 13 residues. V dropped 4 bases and J dropped 10; count of bases not matched to a gene: 10. Per germline, CDR1 GTSNPN and CDR2 SVGIG (reference sequence). The CDR3 coding sequence is TGTGCCTGGAAAACGGGGGGGTGGATGCCGCAGTATTTT. Protein product: CAWKTGGWMPQYF.

By share, this clone ranks as medium-sized. The chain combines TRBV18 with TRBJ2-7; D perhaps matches TRBD1 (9 bases). The ends were cut back, 5 bases at V and 2 bases at J, with 22 bases in the middle. Looked up from germline, CDR1 is KGHSH and CDR2 is LQKENI. The CDR3 has 17 amino acids. CDR3 region: CASSSLIAGQGPYEQYF. The CDR3 DNA reads TGTGCCAGCTCATCTCTAATAGCGGGACAGGGTCCCTACGAGCAGTACTTC.

The chain is built from TRBV5-1 and TRBJ2-5, with D perhaps matching TRBD2 (6 bases). The length of the CDR3 is 14 residues. Germline CDR1 SGHRS, CDR2 YFSETQ. Trimming left V 0 bases short and J 4 bases short, with 10 bases between. CDR3 DNA sequence: TGCGCCAGCAGCTTGGGGAGGGGTTCAGAGACCCAGTACTTC. Its protein product is CASSLGRGSETQYF. Variable domain in full (rest from reference TRBV5-1 and TRBJ2-5): KAGVTQTPRYLIKTRGQQVTLSCSPISGHRSVSWYQQTPGQGLQFLFEYFSETQRNKGNFPGRFSGRQFSNSRSEMNVSTLELGDSALYLCASSLGRGSETQYFGPGTRLLVL.

This sequence joins TRBV5-6 and TRBJ1-1; unclear D gene. CDR3 length: 15 amino acids. The ends were cut back, 0 bases at V and 0 bases at J, with 9 bases in the middle. Per germline, CDR1 SGHDT and CDR2 YYEEEE. The DNA for the CDR3 is TGTGCCAGCAGCTTGGAGAAAGAGATGAACACTGAAGCTTTCTTT. This gives the protein CASSLEKEMNTEAFF.

J is TRBJ1-6 and V is TRBV5-6; no firm D call. This CDR3 contains 14 residues. V gave up 1 base and J gave up 9 bases, with 11 bases separating them. Germline V gene data show CDR1 as SGHDT and CDR2 as YYEEEE. For the CDR3, the DNA is TGTGCCAGCAGCTTGCGAGGGATAACTTCACCCCTCCACTTT. Amino acids: CASSLRGITSPLHF.

The chain recombines TRBV13 with TRBJ2-7; TRBD1 matches at 11 bases. The V gene end was trimmed by 4 bases and the J gene end by 5 bases; junction bases not matched to a gene: 1. The length of the CDR3 is 13 residues. Germline CDR1 reads PRHDT; CDR2 reads FYEKMQ (reference sequence). CDR3 bases: TGTGCCAGCAGCTCGGGACAGGGGGACGAGCAGTACTTC. The encoded protein is CASSSGQGDEQYF.

The rearrangement uses TRBV11-2 and TRBJ2-1; 7 bases line up with TRBD2. The CDR3 is 14 amino acids. The junction had 0 bases not matched to a gene; V was cut back by 4 bases and J by 0 bases. Germline V gene data show CDR1 as SGHAT and CDR2 as FQNNGV. The CDR3 nucleotides are TGTGCCAGCAGCTGGGAGGGCTCCTACAATGAGCAGTTCTTC. Translating it yields CASSWEGSYNEQFF. Together with reference TRBV11-2 and TRBJ2-1, the CDR3 gives the full variable domain: EAGVAQSPRYKIIEKRQSVAFWCNPISGHATLYWYQQILGQGPKLLIQFQNNGVVDDSQLPKDRFSAERLKGVDSTLKIQPAKLEDSAVYLCASSWEGSYNEQFFGPGTRLTVL.

The V call is TRBV10-3, the J call TRBJ2-1, with 7 bases lining up with TRBD2. Germline assignment: CDR1 ENHRY and CDR2 SYGVKD. The CDR3 consists of 14 residues. Trimming cost V 4 bases and J 6 bases; bases outside gene matches: 6. The CDR3 bases are TGTGCCATCAGTGGGGCTGGGGGGGGCAATGAGCAGTTCTTC. Encoded protein: CAISGAGGGNEQFF.

V gene TRBV15 combines with J gene TRBJ2-7; 10 bases are a match to TRBD1. The CDR3 has 16 amino acids. The germline V gene encodes CDR1 LNHNV and CDR2 YYDKDF (reference sequence). The V and J ends lost 1 base and 1 base, in that order; junction bases with no gene match: 4. The CDR3: CATSRVAGQGSYEQYF. In DNA form, the CDR3 reads TGTGCCACCAGCAGAGTCGCGGGACAGGGGTCCTACGAGCAGTACTTC.

The genes are TRBV3-1 (or the pseudogene TRBV3-2) and TRBJ1-2, with D hard to call. V dropped 1 base and J dropped 6 bases, with 6 bases sitting between them. The CDR3 contains 12 residues. CDR1 and CDR2 (germline): LGHDT, YNNKEL (reference sequence). CDR3 region: CASSQVGDGYTF. The DNA of the CDR3 is TGTGCCAGCAGCCAAGTAGGAGATGGCTACACCTTC.

This clone was recorded a few times. This sequence joins TRBV30 and TRBJ1-6; D is possibly TRBD1 (5 bases). V gave up 4 bases and J gave up 6 bases, with 10 bases separating them. This CDR3 has 13 amino acids. Germline V gene lookup returns CDR1 GTSNPN and CDR2 SVGIG (reference sequence). DNA for the CDR3: TGTGCCTGGACCACAGGTCTTAATTCACCCCTCCACTTT. Its translation: CAWTTGLNSPLHF.

V is TRBV9 and J is TRBJ2-2, with 9 bases fitting TRBD2. From germline, CDR1 is SGDLS and CDR2 YYNGEE. The CDR3 length is 17 residues. Unmatched junction bases numbered 8, after V lost 5 bases and J lost 0 bases. The CDR3 reads CASRGELAGSNTGELFF. The CDR3 DNA follows: TGTGCCAGCAGGGGAGAACTAGCGGGCTCGAACACCGGGGAGCTGTTTTTT.

The V and J genes are TRBV30 and TRBJ1-4, with 7 bases that match TRBD1. The CDR3 is 14 amino acids. CDR1 and CDR2 from the germline V gene are GTSNPN and SVGIG (reference sequence). The ends lost 5 bases at V and 1 base at J; junction bases unmatched: 4. CDR3 sequence reads: CAWGQGETNEKLFF. CDR3 in DNA: TGTGCCTGGGGCCAGGGGGAAACTAATGAAAAACTGTTTTTT.

This clone has just one count. This chain joins TRBV19 and TRBJ2-2; a weak D match, TRBD1 (5 bases). Germline CDR1 is LNHDA and CDR2 is SQIVND (reference sequence). Deletions cut 0 bases from V and 1 base from J, with 12 bases between. The CDR3 is made up of 17 amino acids. The CDR3 DNA follows: TGTGCCAGTAGTATAGATCACGGACACGGGAACACCGGGGAGCTGTTTTTT. It codes for CASSIDHGHGNTGELFF.

CDR3 sequence: CATSSGLRGTGELFF. For the CDR3, the DNA is TGTGCCACTTCGTCGGGCCTTCGGGGCACCGGGGAGCTGTTTTTT. This sequence joins TRBV9 and TRBJ2-2; tentative D call: TRBD2 (5 bases). The V end lost 9 bases, the J end lost 4 bases, and 19 bases lay between the germline ends. CDR1 and CDR2 (germline): SGDLS, YYNGEE. The CDR3 sequence is 15 residues long.

This chain connects TRBV19 to TRBJ1-2; 7 bases line up with TRBD1. J lost 8 bases, V lost 3 bases, and 15 bases had no gene match. The germline gives CDR1 LNHDA, CDR2 SQIVND (reference sequence). The CDR3 extends over 16 amino acids. As DNA, the CDR3 is TGTGCCAGTAGTATGGGCCTGAGGGGGCGTCAAGAAGGCTACACCTTC. Amino acid sequence: CASSMGLRGRQEGYTF. Complete variable domain (other parts from reference TRBV19 and TRBJ1-2): DGGITQSPKYLFRKEGQNVTLSCEQNLNHDAMYWYRQDPGQGLRLIYYSQIVNDFQKGDIAEGYSVSREKKESFPLTVTSAQKNPTAFYLCASSMGLRGRQEGYTFGSGTRLTVV.

J is TRBJ2-2 and V is TRBV4-1; the D gene is possibly TRBD2 (5 bases). This CDR3 spans 18 amino acids. Trimming cost V 0 bases and J 0 bases, with 14 bases left between them. Germline lookup yields CDR1 MGHRA and CDR2 YSYEKL. CDR3 sequence: CASSQDSEEASNTGELFF. The CDR3 DNA is TGCGCCAGCAGCCAAGATTCGGAGGAGGCTTCGAACACCGGGGAGCTGTTTTTT.

V gene TRBV21-1 combines with J gene TRBJ1-5; the DNA was not used to check the table's D call, TRBD1. TRBV21-1 is given as a pseudogene. The CDR3 covers 15 residues. CDR3 region: CASSCDRVSNQPQHF. The CDR3 DNA reads TGTGCCAGCAGCTGCGACAGGGTAAGCAATCAGCCCCAGCATTTT.

This chain joins TRBV7-2 and TRBJ2-7; tentatively, D is TRBD1 (5 bases). The length of the CDR3 is 15 residues. Trimming took 0 bases from V and 4 from J, leaving 13 bases between them. Germline V gene data show CDR1 as SGHTA and CDR2 as FQGNSA. The CDR3 region has the DNA TGTGCCAGCAGCTTAGCCGACAGCGAACCGTACGAGCAGTACTTC. Its translation: CASSLADSEPYEQYF.